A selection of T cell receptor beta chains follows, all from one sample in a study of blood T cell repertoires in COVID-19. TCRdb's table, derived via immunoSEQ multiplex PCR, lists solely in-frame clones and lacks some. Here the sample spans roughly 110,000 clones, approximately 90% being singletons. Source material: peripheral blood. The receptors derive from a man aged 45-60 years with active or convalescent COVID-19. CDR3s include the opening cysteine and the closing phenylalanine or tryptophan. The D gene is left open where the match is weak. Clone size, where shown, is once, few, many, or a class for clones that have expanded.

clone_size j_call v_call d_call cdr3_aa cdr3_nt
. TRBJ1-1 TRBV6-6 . CASRRRTREIPEAFF TGTGCCAGCAGGAGGAGGACGCGAGAGATACCTGAAGCTTTCTTT
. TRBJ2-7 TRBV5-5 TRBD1 CASSYGQGKGYEQYF TGTGCCAGCAGCTACGGACAGGGTAAGGGCTACGAGCAGTACTTC
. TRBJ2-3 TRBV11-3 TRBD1 CASSPRTGVADTQYF TGTGCCAGCAGCCCCAGGACAGGGGTGGCAGATACGCAGTATTTT
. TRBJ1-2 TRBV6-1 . CAGSEATGGYGYTF TGTGCCGGCAGTGAAGCGACGGGAGGTTATGGCTACACCTTC
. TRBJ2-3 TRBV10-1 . CASSEGLAIDTQYF TGCGCCAGCAGTGAGGGCCTAGCAATAGATACGCAGTATTTT
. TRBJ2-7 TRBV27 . CASSSGSSYEQYF TGTGCCAGCAGTAGCGGTAGCTCCTACGAGCAGTACTTC
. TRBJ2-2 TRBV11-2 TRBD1 CASSSGGAGTGELFF TGTGCCAGCAGCTCAGGGGGCGCGGGTACCGGGGAGCTGTTTTTT
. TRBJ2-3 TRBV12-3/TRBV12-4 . CASSFRQADTQYF TGTGCCAGCAGTTTTCGACAGGCGGATACGCAGTATTTT
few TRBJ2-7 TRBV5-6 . CASSFNYEQYF TGTGCCAGCAGCTTTAACTACGAGCAGTACTTC
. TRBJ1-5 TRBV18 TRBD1 CASSLGQGRDQPQHF TGTGCCAGCTCACTCGGACAGGGCCGCGATCAGCCCCAGCATTTT
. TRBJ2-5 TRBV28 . CASSSWVVVAETQYF TGTGCCAGCAGTTCCTGGGTTGTGGTAGCAGAGACCCAGTACTTC
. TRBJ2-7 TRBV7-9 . CASSPVAGTLGHEQYF TGTGCCAGCAGCCCGGTAGCCGGAACGCTTGGCCACGAGCAGTACTTC
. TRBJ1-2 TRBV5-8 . CASSWGFVGVTTYGYTF TGTGCCAGCAGCTGGGGTTTCGTCGGGGTTACCACCTATGGCTACACCTTC
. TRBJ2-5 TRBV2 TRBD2 CAIEAGGWETQYF TGTGCCATCGAGGCGGGGGGTTGGGAGACCCAGTACTTC
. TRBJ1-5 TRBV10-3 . CAISDRNQPQHF TGTGCCATCAGTGACAGGAATCAGCCCCAGCATTTT
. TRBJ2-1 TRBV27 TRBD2 CASSLASGRVHNEQFF TGTGCCAGCAGTTTAGCTAGCGGGAGGGTTCACAATGAGCAGTTCTTC
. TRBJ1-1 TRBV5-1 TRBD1 CASSPTRGQLSTEAFF TGCGCCAGCAGCCCCACCAGGGGGCAATTGAGCACTGAAGCTTTCTTT
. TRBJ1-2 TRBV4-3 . CASSQDINRANYGYTF TGCGCCAGCAGCCAAGATATAAACAGGGCAAACTATGGCTACACCTTC
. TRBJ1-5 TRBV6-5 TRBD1 CASSGRGGGQPQHF TGTGCCAGCAGCGGGAGAGGGGGCGGACAGCCCCAGCATTTT